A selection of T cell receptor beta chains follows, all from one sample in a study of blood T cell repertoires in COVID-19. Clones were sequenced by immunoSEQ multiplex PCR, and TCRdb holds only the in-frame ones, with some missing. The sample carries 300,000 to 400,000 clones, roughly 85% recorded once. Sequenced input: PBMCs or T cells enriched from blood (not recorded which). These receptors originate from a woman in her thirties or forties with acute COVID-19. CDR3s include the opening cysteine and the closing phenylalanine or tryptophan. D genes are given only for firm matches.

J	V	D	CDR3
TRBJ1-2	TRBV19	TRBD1	CASSPGTAGNYGYTF
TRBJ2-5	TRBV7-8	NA	CASSLLGLAGETQYF
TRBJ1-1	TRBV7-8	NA	CASWSWGGGRSPGSTEAFF
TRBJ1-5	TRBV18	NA	CASSPGAERGYQPQHF
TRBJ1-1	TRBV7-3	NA	CASSPMVNTEAFF
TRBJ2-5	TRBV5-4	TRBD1	CASSGPSGQTTKETQYF
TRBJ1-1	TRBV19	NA	CASSMVQVNTEAFF
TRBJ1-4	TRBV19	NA	CASSIDTGMAEKLFF
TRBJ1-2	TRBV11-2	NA	CASSLDIAAYGYTF
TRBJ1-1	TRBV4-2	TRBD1	CASSQDPPRTGGYDTEAFF
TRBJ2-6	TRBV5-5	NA	CASSLEGAGANVLTF
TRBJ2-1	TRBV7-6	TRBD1	CASSWTGGGYNEQFF
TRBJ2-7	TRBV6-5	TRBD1	CASSPDRGRSYEQYF
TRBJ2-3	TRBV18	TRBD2	CASSPGLAVITDTQYF
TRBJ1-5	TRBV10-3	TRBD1	CAISEDRGSNQPQHF
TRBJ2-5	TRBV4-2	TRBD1	CASSQDGAGGQETQYF
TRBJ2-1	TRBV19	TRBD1	CASSLSRGLWDEQFF
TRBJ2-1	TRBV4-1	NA	CASSPLGKSSYNEQFF
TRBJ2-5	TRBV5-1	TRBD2	CASSYPRGEQETQYF
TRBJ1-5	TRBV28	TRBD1	CASSLVPTGMNQPQHF
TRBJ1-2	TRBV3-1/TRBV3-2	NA	CASSLQLGGTNYGYTF
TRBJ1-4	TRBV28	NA	CASSFGLSTNEKLFF
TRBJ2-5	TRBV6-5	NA	CASSQRERETQYF
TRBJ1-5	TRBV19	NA	CASSIQGYSNQPQHF
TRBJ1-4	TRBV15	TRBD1	CATATGVGEKLFF
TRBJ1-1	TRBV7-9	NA	CASSPRQAGEAFF
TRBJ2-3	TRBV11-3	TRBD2	CASSSRTSGGPSTDTQYF
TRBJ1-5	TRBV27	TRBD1	CASSSRQTGTVYSNQPQHF